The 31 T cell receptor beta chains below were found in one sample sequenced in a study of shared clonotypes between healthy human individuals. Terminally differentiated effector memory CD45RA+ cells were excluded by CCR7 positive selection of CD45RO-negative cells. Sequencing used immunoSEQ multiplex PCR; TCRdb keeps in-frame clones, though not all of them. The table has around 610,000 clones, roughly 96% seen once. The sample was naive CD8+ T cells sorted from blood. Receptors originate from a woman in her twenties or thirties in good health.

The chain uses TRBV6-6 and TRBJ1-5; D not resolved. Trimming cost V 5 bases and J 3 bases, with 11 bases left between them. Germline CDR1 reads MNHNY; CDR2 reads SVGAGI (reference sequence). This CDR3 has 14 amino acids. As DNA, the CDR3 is TGTGCCAGCAGTCCCGCGCAGCCCAATCAGCCCCAGCATTTT. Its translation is CASSPAQPNQPQHF.

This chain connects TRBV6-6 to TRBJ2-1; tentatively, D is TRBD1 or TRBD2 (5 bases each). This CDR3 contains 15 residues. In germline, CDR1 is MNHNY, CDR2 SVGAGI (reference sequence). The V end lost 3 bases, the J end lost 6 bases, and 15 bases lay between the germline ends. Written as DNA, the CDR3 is TGTGCCAGCAGTTATCTTGTGGGTGGGGGCAATGAGCAGTTCTTC. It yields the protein CASSYLVGGGNEQFF.

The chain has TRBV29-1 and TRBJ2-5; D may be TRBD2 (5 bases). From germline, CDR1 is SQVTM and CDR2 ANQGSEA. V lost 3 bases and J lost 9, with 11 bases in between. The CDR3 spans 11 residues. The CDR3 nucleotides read TGCAGCGTTGAGGAGGTTTTGGCCCAGTACTTC. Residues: CSVEEVLAQYF.

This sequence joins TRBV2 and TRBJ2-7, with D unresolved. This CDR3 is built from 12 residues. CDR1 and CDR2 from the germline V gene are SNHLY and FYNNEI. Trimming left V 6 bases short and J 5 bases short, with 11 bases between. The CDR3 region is CASREHPHEQYF. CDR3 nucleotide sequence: TGTGCCAGCAGGGAACACCCTCACGAGCAGTACTTC. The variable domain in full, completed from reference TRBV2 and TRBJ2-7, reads EPEVTQTPSHQVTQMGQEVILRCVPISNHLYFYWYRQILGQKVEFLVSFYNNEISEKSEIFDDQFSVERPDGSNFTLKIRSTKLEDSAMYFCASREHPHEQYFGPGTRLTVT.

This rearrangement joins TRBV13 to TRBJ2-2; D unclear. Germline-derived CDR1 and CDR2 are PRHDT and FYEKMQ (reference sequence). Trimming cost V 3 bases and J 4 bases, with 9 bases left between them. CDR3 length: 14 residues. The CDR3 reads CASSLRRSTGELFF. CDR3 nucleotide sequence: TGTGCCAGCAGCTTGCGGCGGTCCACCGGGGAGCTGTTTTTT.

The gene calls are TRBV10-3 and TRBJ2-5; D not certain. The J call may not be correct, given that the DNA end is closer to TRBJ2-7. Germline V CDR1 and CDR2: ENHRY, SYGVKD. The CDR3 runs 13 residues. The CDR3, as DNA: TGTGCCATCAGTGACGGAGAATACTACGAGCAGTACTTC. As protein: CAISDGEYYEQYF.

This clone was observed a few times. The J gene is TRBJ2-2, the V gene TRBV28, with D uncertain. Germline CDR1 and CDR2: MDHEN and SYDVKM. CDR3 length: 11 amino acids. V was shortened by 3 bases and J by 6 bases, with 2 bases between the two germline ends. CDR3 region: CASSFSGELFF. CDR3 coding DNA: TGTGCCAGCAGTTTTTCCGGGGAGCTGTTTTTT.

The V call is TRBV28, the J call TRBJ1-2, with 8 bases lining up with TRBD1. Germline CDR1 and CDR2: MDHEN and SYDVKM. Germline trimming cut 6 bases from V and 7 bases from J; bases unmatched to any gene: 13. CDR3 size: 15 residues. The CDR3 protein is CASRPNWQGASGYTF. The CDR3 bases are TGTGCCAGCAGACCCAATTGGCAGGGGGCGAGTGGCTACACCTTC.

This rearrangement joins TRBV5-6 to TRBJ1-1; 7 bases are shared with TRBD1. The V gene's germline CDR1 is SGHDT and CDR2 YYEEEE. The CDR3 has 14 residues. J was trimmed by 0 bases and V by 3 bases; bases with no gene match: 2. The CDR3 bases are TGTGCCAGCAGCTGGGACAGACTGAACACTGAAGCTTTCTTT. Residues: CASSWDRLNTEAFF.

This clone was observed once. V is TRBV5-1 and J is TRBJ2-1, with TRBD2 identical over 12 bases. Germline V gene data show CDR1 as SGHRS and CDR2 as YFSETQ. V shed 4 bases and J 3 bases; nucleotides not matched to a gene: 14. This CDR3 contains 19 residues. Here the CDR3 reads CASSPETDLAGGFYNEQFF. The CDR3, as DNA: TGCGCCAGCAGCCCAGAAACTGACCTAGCGGGAGGGTTCTACAATGAGCAGTTCTTC.

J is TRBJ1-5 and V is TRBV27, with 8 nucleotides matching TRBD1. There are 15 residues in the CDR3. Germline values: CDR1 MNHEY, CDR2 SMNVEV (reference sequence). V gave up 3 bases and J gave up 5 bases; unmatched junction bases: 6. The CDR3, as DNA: TGTGCCAGCAGTTTCCGACAGGGGAGGGATCAGCCCCAGCATTTT. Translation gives CASSFRQGRDQPQHF.

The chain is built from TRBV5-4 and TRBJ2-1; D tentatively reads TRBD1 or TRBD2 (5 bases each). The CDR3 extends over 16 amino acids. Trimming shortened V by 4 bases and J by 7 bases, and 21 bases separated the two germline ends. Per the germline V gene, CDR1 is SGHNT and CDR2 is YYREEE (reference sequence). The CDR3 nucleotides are TGTGCCAGCAGCGACCGGGACGCGGTGTACCGTAATGAGCAGTTCTTC. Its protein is CASSDRDAVYRNEQFF.

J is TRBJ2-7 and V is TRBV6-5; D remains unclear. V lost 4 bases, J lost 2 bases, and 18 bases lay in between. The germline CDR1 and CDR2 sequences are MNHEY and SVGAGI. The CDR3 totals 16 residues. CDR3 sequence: CASSLMDGGPTYEQYF. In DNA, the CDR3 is TGTGCCAGCAGTTTGATGGACGGTGGCCCTACCTACGAGCAGTACTTC.

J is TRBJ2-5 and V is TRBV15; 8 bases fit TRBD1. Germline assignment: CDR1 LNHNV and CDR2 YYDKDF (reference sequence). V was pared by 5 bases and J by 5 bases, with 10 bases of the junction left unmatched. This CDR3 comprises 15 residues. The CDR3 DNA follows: TGTGCCACCAGCGTCGGACAGGGCCTAGGGGAGACCCAGTACTTC. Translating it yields CATSVGQGLGETQYF.

CDR3 in amino acids: CASSIGSTSGNTIYF. In DNA, the CDR3 is TGTGCCAGTAGTATTGGATCGACCTCTGGAAACACCATATATTTT. The V call is TRBV19, the J call TRBJ1-3, with no clear D. The CDR3 is made up of 15 amino acids. V was trimmed by 3 bases and J by 0 bases, leaving 9 bases between them. The V gene's germline CDR1 is LNHDA and CDR2 SQIVND (reference sequence).

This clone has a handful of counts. The CDR3 reads CASSLGGSYTF. CDR3 DNA: TGTGCCAGCAGTTTAGGGGGTAGTTACACCTTC. The chain couples TRBV28 to TRBJ1-2, with a weak D call TRBD1 (5 bases). The CDR3 sequence is 11 residues long. Germline-derived CDR1 and CDR2 are MDHEN and SYDVKM. V lost 2 bases and J 11 bases, leaving 9 bases between the germline ends.

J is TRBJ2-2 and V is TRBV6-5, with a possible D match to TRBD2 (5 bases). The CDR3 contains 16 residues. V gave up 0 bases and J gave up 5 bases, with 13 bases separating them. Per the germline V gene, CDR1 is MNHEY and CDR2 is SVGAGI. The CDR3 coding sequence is TGTGCCAGCAGTTACTCCATTGGGAGCCATACCGGGGAGCTGTTTTTT. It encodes CASSYSIGSHTGELFF.

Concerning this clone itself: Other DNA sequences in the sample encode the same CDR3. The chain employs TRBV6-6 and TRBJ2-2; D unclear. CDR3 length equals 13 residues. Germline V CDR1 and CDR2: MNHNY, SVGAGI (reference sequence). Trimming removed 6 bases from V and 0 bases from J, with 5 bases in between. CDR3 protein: CASSPPNTGELFF. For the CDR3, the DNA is TGTGCCAGCAGCCCACCGAACACCGGGGAGCTGTTTTTT.

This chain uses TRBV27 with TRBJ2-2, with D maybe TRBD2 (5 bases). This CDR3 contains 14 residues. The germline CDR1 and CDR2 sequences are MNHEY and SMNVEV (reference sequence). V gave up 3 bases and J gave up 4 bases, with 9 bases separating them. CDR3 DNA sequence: TGTGCCAGCAGTTTGATAGGAGGCACCGGGGAGCTGTTTTTT. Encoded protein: CASSLIGGTGELFF.

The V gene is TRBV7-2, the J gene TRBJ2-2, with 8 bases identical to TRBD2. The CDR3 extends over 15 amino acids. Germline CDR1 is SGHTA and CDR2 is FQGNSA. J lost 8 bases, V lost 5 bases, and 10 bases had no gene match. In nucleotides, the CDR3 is TGTGCCAGCAGCCGGGGGAGCGGGAGAGTGGGGGAGCTGTTTTTT. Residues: CASSRGSGRVGELFF.

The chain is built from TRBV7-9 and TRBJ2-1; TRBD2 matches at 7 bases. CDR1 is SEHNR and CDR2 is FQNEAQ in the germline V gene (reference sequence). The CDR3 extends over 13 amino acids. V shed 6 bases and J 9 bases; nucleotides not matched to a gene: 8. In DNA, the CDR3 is TGTGCCAGCAGGGACTGGGAGGGTGCTGAGCAGTTCTTC. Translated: CASRDWEGAEQFF.

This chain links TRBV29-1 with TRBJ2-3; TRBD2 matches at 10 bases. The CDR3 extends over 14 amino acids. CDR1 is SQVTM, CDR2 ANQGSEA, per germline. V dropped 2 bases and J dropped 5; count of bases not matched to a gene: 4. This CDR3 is CSVELAGVIDTQYF. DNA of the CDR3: TGCAGCGTTGAACTAGCGGGAGTTATAGATACGCAGTATTTT.

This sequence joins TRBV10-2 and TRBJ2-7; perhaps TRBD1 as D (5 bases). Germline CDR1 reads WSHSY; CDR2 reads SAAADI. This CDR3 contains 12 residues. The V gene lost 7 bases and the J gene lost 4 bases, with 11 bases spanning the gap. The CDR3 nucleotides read TGCGCCAGCAAGGGGTTTCAATACGAGCAGTACTTC. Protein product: CASKGFQYEQYF.

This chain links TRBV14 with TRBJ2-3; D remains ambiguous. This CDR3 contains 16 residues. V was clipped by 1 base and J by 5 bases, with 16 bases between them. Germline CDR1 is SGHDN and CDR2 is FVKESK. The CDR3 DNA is TGTGCCAGCAGCCAAGCTAACATCGGGTTTGAAGATACGCAGTATTTT. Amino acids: CASSQANIGFEDTQYF.

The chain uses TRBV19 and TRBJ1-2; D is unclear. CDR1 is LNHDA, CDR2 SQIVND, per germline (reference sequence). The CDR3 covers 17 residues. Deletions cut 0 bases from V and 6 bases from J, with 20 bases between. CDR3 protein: CASSIDPFGEEEDGYTF. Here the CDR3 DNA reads TGTGCCAGTAGTATAGATCCTTTTGGGGAAGAAGAGGATGGCTACACCTTC.

The CDR3 spells CASSWDRSANTGELFF. Written as DNA, the CDR3 is TGTGCCAGCAGTTGGGACAGGTCGGCCAACACCGGGGAGCTGTTTTTT. The chain uses TRBV2 and TRBJ2-2, with 8 bases lining up with TRBD1. The CDR3 has 16 amino acids. CDR1 and CDR2 from the germline V gene are SNHLY and FYNNEI. The V segment lost 5 bases and the J segment 2 bases; nucleotides outside the gene matches: 7.

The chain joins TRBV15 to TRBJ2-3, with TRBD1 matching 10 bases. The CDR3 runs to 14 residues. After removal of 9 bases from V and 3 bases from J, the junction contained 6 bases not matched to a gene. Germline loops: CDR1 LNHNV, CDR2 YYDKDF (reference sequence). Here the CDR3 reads CATEWTGGTDTQYF. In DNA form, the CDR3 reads TGTGCCACAGAATGGACAGGGGGGACAGATACGCAGTATTTT.

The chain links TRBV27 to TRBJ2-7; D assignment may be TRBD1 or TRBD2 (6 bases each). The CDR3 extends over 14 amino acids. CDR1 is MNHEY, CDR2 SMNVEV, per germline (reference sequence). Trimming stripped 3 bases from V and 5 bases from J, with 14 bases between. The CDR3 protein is CASSFGLGGNEQYF. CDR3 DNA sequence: TGTGCCAGCAGTTTCGGTTTGGGGGGCAACGAGCAGTACTTC.

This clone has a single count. The CDR3 nucleotides are TGCAGTGCTCGAGGGGGGTTTGCTTTCTTT. Translation: CSARGGFAFF. V is TRBV20-1 and J is TRBJ1-1; possible D gene TRBD1, 6 bases. The CDR3 runs 10 residues. Germline V gives CDR1 DFQATT, CDR2 SNEGSKA (reference sequence). V lost 5 bases to trimming and J lost 11 bases, with 12 bases between them.

CDR3 protein: CASSIAALSNQPQHF. DNA for the CDR3: TGTGCCAGTAGTATCGCGGCACTAAGCAATCAGCCCCAGCATTTT. The gene calls are TRBV19 and TRBJ1-5; D is uncertain. Looked up from germline, CDR1 is LNHDA and CDR2 is SQIVND (reference sequence). The CDR3 contains 15 residues. The V gene lost 3 bases and the J gene lost 1 base, with 10 bases spanning the gap.

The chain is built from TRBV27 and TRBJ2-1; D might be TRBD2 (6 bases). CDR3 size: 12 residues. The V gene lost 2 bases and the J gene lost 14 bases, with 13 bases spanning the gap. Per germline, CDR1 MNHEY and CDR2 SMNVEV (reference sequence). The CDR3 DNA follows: TGTGCCAGCAGTTTAGTTGGCGGGATGGAGTTCTTC. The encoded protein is CASSLVGGMEFF.